The present T cell receptor (beta chain) was sequenced within a study of T-cell memory formation after mild COVID-19. Study observations and caveats: From day 15 to 85, contracting clones were balanced between CD4 and CD8, whereas later expanders leaned toward CD4+.

V shed 2 bases and J shed 6 bases, with 11 bases lying between them. The CDR3 covers 13 residues. The germline gives CDR1 SGHTA, CDR2 FQGNSA. MiXCR was run by TCRdb on the 5' RACE reads, yielding one entry per CDR3 protein. Altogether about 560,000 distinct CDR3 sequences are present, roughly 20% being singletons, with the ten largest covering roughly 8.3%. This clonotype has a handful of counts. Its antigen remains unidentified. The sequence came from an adult woman who had mild COVID-19 (a few samples of this study predate the infection). Cell type and time point are not known. The specimen sequenced was PBMCs or a T cell subset sorted from them (not recorded which). The rearrangement links TRBV7-2 to TRBJ2-7; D remains unclear. CDR3 sequence: CASSLRQVAEQYF. The DNA of the CDR3 is TGTGCCAGCAGCTTACGCCAGGTCGCCGAGCAGTACTTC.